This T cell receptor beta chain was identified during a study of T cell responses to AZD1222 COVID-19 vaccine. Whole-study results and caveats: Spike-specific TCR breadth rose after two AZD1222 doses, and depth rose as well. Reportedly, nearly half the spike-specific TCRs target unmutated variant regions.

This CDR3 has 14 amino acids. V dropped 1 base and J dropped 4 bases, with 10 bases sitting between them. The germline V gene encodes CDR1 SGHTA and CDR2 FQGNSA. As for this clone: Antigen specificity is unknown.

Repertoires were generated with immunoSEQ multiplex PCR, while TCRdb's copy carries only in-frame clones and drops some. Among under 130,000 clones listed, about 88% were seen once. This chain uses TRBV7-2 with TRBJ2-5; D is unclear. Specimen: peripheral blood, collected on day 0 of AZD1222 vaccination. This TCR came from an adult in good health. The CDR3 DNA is TGTGCCAGCAGCTTAGGTTCTGGCCGAGAGACCCAGTACTTC. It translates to CASSLGSGRETQYF.